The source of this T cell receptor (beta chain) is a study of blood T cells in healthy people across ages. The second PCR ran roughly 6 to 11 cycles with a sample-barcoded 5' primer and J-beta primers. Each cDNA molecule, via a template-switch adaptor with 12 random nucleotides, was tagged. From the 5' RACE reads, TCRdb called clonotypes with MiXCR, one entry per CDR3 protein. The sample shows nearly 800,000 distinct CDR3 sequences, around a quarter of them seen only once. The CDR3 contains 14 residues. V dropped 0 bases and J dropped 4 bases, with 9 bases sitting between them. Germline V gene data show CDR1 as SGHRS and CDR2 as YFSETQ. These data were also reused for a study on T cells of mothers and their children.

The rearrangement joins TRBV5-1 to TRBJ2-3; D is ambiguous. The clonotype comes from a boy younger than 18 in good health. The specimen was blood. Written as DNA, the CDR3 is TGCGCCAGCAGCTTGGATTCTGGCGCAGATACGCAGTATTTT. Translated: CASSLDSGADTQYF.